A single sample gave rise to the 19 T cell receptor beta chains below, sequenced in a study of radiation and T cells in renal cell carcinoma. Libraries were prepared by immunoSEQ multiplex PCR; TCRdb keeps only in-frame clonotypes and omits some of them. This table holds about 12,000 clones, approximately 62% found once. As to treatment: treatment-naive control, cytoreductive nephrectomy. The sequencing here drew on tumor tissue, taken from a patient whose treatment was nephrectomy without radiotherapy. These TCRs come from a woman over 75 with renal cell carcinoma.

The chain carries TRBV11-2 and TRBJ2-7; a weak D match, TRBD2 (6 bases). V lost 5 bases, J lost 2 bases, and 10 bases lay in between. The CDR3 loop spans 13 amino acids. Germline V gene lookup returns CDR1 SGHAT and CDR2 FQNNGV. The CDR3 region is CASSHGSTYEQYF. DNA for the CDR3: TGTGCCAGCAGCCACGGGAGTACCTACGAGCAGTACTTC. Full variable domain (missing parts from reference TRBV11-2 and TRBJ2-7): EAGVAQSPRYKIIEKRQSVAFWCNPISGHATLYWYQQILGQGPKLLIQFQNNGVVDDSQLPKDRFSAERLKGVDSTLKIQPAKLEDSAVYLCASSHGSTYEQYFGPGTRLTVT.

The gene calls are TRBV6-5 and TRBJ2-7, with D maybe TRBD2 (6 bases). The CDR3 extends over 15 amino acids. V was shortened by 5 bases and J by 0 bases, with 14 bases between the two germline ends. The germline CDR1 and CDR2 sequences are MNHEY and SVGAGI. The CDR3 here is CASSAYRTISYEQYF. Here the CDR3 DNA reads TGTGCCAGCAGTGCCTACAGGACTATCTCCTACGAGCAGTACTTC.

The gene calls are TRBV12-5 and TRBJ2-7; no clear D. Trimming cost V 3 bases and J 6 bases, with 6 bases left between them. Germline V gene data show CDR1 as LGHNT and CDR2 as FRNRAP. CDR3 length: 11 residues. The CDR3 loop is CASGFPGEQYF. CDR3 in DNA: TGTGCTAGTGGTTTCCCGGGCGAGCAGTACTTC.

The chain is built from TRBV5-1 and TRBJ2-1; unclear D gene. Per the germline V gene, CDR1 is SGHRS and CDR2 is YFSETQ. The CDR3 extends over 14 amino acids. Trimming shortened V by 1 base and J by 7 bases, and 12 bases separated the two germline ends. The CDR3 DNA reads as TGCGCCAGCAGCTTGACAGAAAGTAGGAATGAGCAGTTCTTC. Encoded protein: CASSLTESRNEQFF.

The rearrangement uses TRBV4-3 and TRBJ2-6; 7 bases agree with TRBD1. The V and J ends lost 0 bases and 0 bases, in that order; junction bases with no gene match: 17. Germline CDR1 and CDR2: LGHNA and YSLEER. The length of the CDR3 is 22 residues. For the CDR3, the DNA is TGCGCCAGCAGCCAAGATCTTATGATCGGGGACAGTCTTTTCTCTGGGGCCAACGTCCTGACTTTC. Translated: CASSQDLMIGDSLFSGANVLTF.

The genes are TRBV2 and TRBJ1-1; no definite D call. From germline, CDR1 is SNHLY and CDR2 FYNNEI. V was pared by 1 base and J by 7 bases, with 4 bases between. This CDR3 has 11 amino acids. The CDR3 protein is CASSEGIEAFF. DNA of the CDR3: TGTGCCAGCAGTGAAGGTATTGAAGCTTTCTTT.

V gene TRBV6-1 combines with J gene TRBJ1-2, with D tentatively TRBD1 (5 bases). CDR1 is MNHNS and CDR2 is SASEGT in the germline V gene. V was cut by 3 bases and J by 4 bases, with 9 bases left in between. The CDR3 extends over 13 amino acids. The CDR3 bases are TGTGCCAGCAGTGAGCTCGGGACCTATGGCTACACCTTC. Its protein product is CASSELGTYGYTF.

This clone is judged medium-sized (0.01 to 0.1%). The chain is built from TRBV5-4 and TRBJ1-1, with 7 bases aligning to TRBD1. The germline gives CDR1 SGHNT, CDR2 YYREEE (reference sequence). V gave up 2 bases and J gave up 5 bases; unmatched junction bases: 6. The CDR3 length is 14 residues. The CDR3 spells CASSLGQVGTEAFF. The CDR3 DNA reads TGTGCCAGCAGCTTAGGACAGGTTGGGACTGAAGCTTTCTTT.

The gene calls are TRBV5-1 and TRBJ1-3; D remains ambiguous. CDR3 length equals 15 residues. Trimming cost V 4 bases and J 3 bases, with 14 bases left between them. Germline V lookup: CDR1 SGHRS, CDR2 YFSETQ. The CDR3 DNA reads TGCGCCAGCAGCCAAGTCGGTGGGTTTGGAAACACCATATATTTT. This translates into CASSQVGGFGNTIYF.

To note about this clone: The DNA is left out, because the CDR3 cannot be placed on it with certainty; the CDR3 is given as TCRdb lists it. The chain couples TRBV28 to TRBJ1-5. The CDR3 has 14 residues if both end residues are counted. Per the germline V gene, CDR1 is MDHEN and CDR2 is SYDVKM. The CDR3 reads CASSSSVGLGAQHF.

J is TRBJ1-6 and V is TRBV4-2; the D is unclear. Germline-derived CDR1 and CDR2 are LGHNA and YNFKEQ. The V gene lost 4 bases and the J gene lost 8 bases, with 15 bases spanning the gap. CDR3 length equals 15 residues. The CDR3 region has the DNA TGTGCCAGCAGCCGCGACGGAGTTGAAGATTCACCCCTCCACTTT. Translation: CASSRDGVEDSPLHF.

CDR3 DNA: TGTGCCAGCACCCGGACTAGCGGACCTAGCACAGATACGCAGTATTTT. Its translation is CASTRTSGPSTDTQYF. This chain joins TRBV5-4 and TRBJ2-3; 10 bases match TRBD2. This CDR3 contains 16 residues. Losses at the gene ends were 6 bases for V and 0 bases for J; bases not matched to a gene: 7. From germline, CDR1 is SGHNT and CDR2 YYREEE (reference sequence).

The chain has TRBV10-3 and TRBJ1-1; 10 bases agree with TRBD1. Losses at the gene ends were 10 bases for V and 0 bases for J; bases not matched to a gene: 5. In germline, CDR1 is ENHRY, CDR2 SYGVKD. The CDR3 is 14 amino acids. CDR3 nucleotide sequence: TGTGCCACTCGGGGACAGGGGTTGAACACTGAAGCTTTCTTT. As protein: CATRGQGLNTEAFF.

This sequence joins TRBV7-9 and TRBJ1-2; possibly TRBD1 for D (5 bases). There are 13 residues in the CDR3. Between the trimmed V and J ends, which lost 3 bases and 8 bases, there was a span of 13 bases. Looked up from germline, CDR1 is SEHNR and CDR2 is FQNEAQ (reference sequence). The CDR3 nucleotides are TGTGCCAGCAGCTTGGAAGGGGCTAGCGGCTACACCTTC. Its translation is CASSLEGASGYTF.

The chain carries TRBV2 and TRBJ1-1; 8 bases map to TRBD1. This CDR3 is built from 16 residues. Germline CDR1 reads SNHLY; CDR2 reads FYNNEI. Trimming at V came to 0 bases and at J to 5 bases, leaving 8 bases not matched to a gene. The CDR3 coding sequence is TGTGCCAGCAGTGAAGCGCAGGGGGCGTTGGGTACTGAAGCTTTCTTT. It encodes CASSEAQGALGTEAFF.

This clone was detected a few times. The V call is TRBV15, the J call TRBJ1-6; D remains ambiguous. V was shortened by 0 bases and J by 3 bases, with 9 bases between the two germline ends. This CDR3 is 16 amino acids long. Germline V CDR1 and CDR2: LNHNV, YYDKDF (reference sequence). CDR3 DNA: TGTGCCACCAGCAGAGATTCGCCTATCTATAATTCACCCCTCCACTTT. Translation: CATSRDSPIYNSPLHF.

The rearrangement uses TRBV5-1 and TRBJ2-2; D call uncertain. Trimming shortened V by 1 base and J by 4 bases, and 11 bases separated the two germline ends. Germline V gives CDR1 SGHRS, CDR2 YFSETQ. The length of the CDR3 is 15 residues. For the CDR3, the DNA is TGCGCCAGCAGCTTGACACAAGAGAGCACCGGGGAGCTGTTTTTT. Translating gives CASSLTQESTGELFF.

The chain employs TRBV7-2 and TRBJ2-6; perhaps TRBD1 as D (6 bases). CDR3 size: 19 residues. Trimming shortened V by 4 bases and J by 0 bases, and 19 bases separated the two germline ends. Germline-derived CDR1 and CDR2 are SGHTA and FQGNSA. The CDR3 DNA reads as TGTGCCAGCAGCTCCGCCCTAGGACAGTCTTTCTCTGGGGCCAACGTCCTGACTTTC. It translates to CASSSALGQSFSGANVLTF.

V usage is TRBV6-5 and J usage is TRBJ2-7; maybe TRBD1 (6 bases). The CDR3 extends over 15 amino acids. Germline V gives CDR1 MNHEY, CDR2 SVGAGI. The germline V and J ends were trimmed by 6 bases and 5 bases, with 20 bases remaining between them. The CDR3 reads CASRPGQEIFDEQYV. As DNA, the CDR3 is TGTGCCAGCAGACCGGGACAAGAGATCTTTGACGAGCAGTACGTC.